One and the same sample provided the 21 T cell receptor beta chains below, sequenced in a study of T cells in Graves' hyperthyroidism and ophthalmopathy. The investigators amplified TCR beta CDR3 regions from RNA transcripts. In the first-round RT-PCR of the TCR CDR3, the HTBI primer set was used. TCRdb redid the calling of the multiplex PCR reads with MiXCR, one entry per CDR3 protein. The sample lists 690,000 or so distinct CDR3 sequences; over 15% were seen once. The sequenced sample consisted of blood. The source of these receptors is a woman between 50 and 59 years old with Graves' hyperthyroidism that later progressed to Graves' ophthalmopathy.

This clonotype was seen a handful of times. The rearrangement joins TRBV30 to TRBJ2-3; no definite D call. Germline V gives CDR1 GTSNPN, CDR2 SVGIG (reference sequence). The V end was cut by 1 base, the J end by 10 bases, with 12 bases between. This CDR3 is built from 12 residues. The CDR3 sequence: CAWSGSDFAQYF. In nucleotides, the CDR3 is TGTGCCTGGAGTGGTTCCGACTTCGCGCAGTATTTT.

About this clonotype itself: The final CDR3 position lacks the conserved phenylalanine or tryptophan, pointing to a likely read error. The V and J genes are TRBV20-1 and TRBJ2-3; D possibly corresponds to TRBD1 (6 bases). The CDR3 runs to 12 residues. Looked up from germline, CDR1 is DFQATT and CDR2 is SNEGSKA (reference sequence). CDR3 DNA sequence: TGCAGCGCTAGGGGGTTCACAGATACGCAGTATTCT. It yields the protein CSARGFTDTQYS.

This clonotype was recorded at least ten times. V gene TRBV6-1 combines with J gene TRBJ1-1; no definite D call. Germline CDR1 is MNHNS and CDR2 is SASEGT. V gave up 7 bases and J gave up 2 bases, with 5 bases separating them. This CDR3 region has 11 residues. CDR3 residues: CASNRNTEAFF. CDR3 sequence (DNA): TGTGCCAGCAACAGAAACACTGAAGCTTTCTTT.

In its sample, this clonotype was seen a few times. The rearrangement links TRBV6-1 to TRBJ1-2, with D possibly TRBD1 on 6 matching bases. The CDR3 consists of 15 residues. Trimming cost V 6 bases and J 4 bases, with 18 bases left between them. Germline V CDR1 and CDR2: MNHNS, SASEGT. CDR3 sequence (DNA): TGTGCCAGCAGCTCGGGGGGGGGCGATGGCTATGGCTACACCTTC. Translated, it gives CASSSGGGDGYGYTF.

This clonotype was picked up many times. V usage is TRBV11-2 and J usage is TRBJ1-1; D gene ambiguous. CDR1 SGHAT and CDR2 FQNNGV come from the germline V gene. The germline V and J ends were trimmed by 1 base and 7 bases, with 16 bases remaining between them. The CDR3 consists of 15 residues. CDR3 nucleotide sequence: TGTGCCAGCAGCTTAGTCCGTTCTGGGGATGTTGAAGCTTTCTTT. It encodes CASSLVRSGDVEAFF.

This clonotype was seen only a few times. The genes are TRBV27 and TRBJ1-4, with 7 nucleotides matching TRBD1. Trimming removed 5 bases from V and 7 bases from J; junction bases left unmatched: 10. The CDR3 is 15 amino acids. CDR1 and CDR2 from the germline V gene are MNHEY and SMNVEV (reference sequence). CDR3 nucleotide sequence: TGTGCCAGCAGTCCTATGACAGGGTTGCCTGAAAAACTGTTTTTT. It is translated as CASSPMTGLPEKLFF.

This clonotype has a handful of counts. This chain joins TRBV2 and TRBJ1-4; D is undetermined. V was shortened by 6 bases and J by 4 bases, with 9 bases between the two germline ends. Per the germline V gene, CDR1 is SNHLY and CDR2 is FYNNEI. The CDR3 spans 13 residues. The CDR3 loop reads CASRRGYNEKLFF. The CDR3 DNA is TGTGCCAGCAGAAGAGGGTATAATGAAAAACTGTTTTTT.

The V gene is TRBV15, the J gene TRBJ1-4; D is uncertain. Trimming shortened V by 0 bases and J by 3 bases, and 5 bases separated the two germline ends. Germline CDR1 is LNHNV and CDR2 is YYDKDF (reference sequence). This CDR3 contains 14 residues. This CDR3 reads CATSRDASNEKLFF. For the CDR3, the DNA is TGTGCCACCAGCAGAGATGCTTCTAATGAAAAACTGTTTTTT.

The chain couples TRBV15 to TRBJ1-6, with 7 bases matching TRBD1. The V segment lost 7 bases and the J segment 5 bases; nucleotides outside the gene matches: 5. This CDR3 contains 14 residues. CDR1 LNHNV and CDR2 YYDKDF come from the germline V gene (reference sequence). CDR3 region: CATTPGTDNSPLHF. CDR3 bases: TGTGCCACCACCCCCGGGACAGATAATTCACCCCTCCACTTT.

This clonotype was counted a few times. The rearrangement uses TRBV19 and TRBJ1-4; D gene unclear. Germline V gives CDR1 LNHDA, CDR2 SQIVND (reference sequence). V was pared by 3 bases and J by 10 bases, with 12 bases between. This CDR3 has 13 amino acids. The CDR3 spells CASSIRAFGKLFF. Written as DNA, the CDR3 is TGTGCCAGTAGTATCCGGGCCTTTGGAAAACTGTTTTTT.

CDR3 bases: TGTGCCAGCAGCTTAGCAGAGGGGCTCGCTTATGGCTACACCTTC. Translated: CASSLAEGLAYGYTF. The chain employs TRBV11-2 and TRBJ1-2; tentatively, D is TRBD1 (5 bases). From germline, CDR1 is SGHAT and CDR2 FQNNGV. The ends were cut back, 1 base at V and 5 bases at J, with 14 bases in the middle. The CDR3 extends over 15 amino acids.

This chain joins TRBV19 and TRBJ2-1; 7 nucleotides line up with TRBD1. V lost 0 bases, J lost 2 bases, and 4 bases stayed unmatched. Germline assignment: CDR1 LNHDA and CDR2 SQIVND (reference sequence). The CDR3 is 16 residues long. The CDR3 nucleotides are TGTGCCAGTAGTATAGACCAGGGGGAAACCTACAATGAGCAGTTCTTC. Its translation: CASSIDQGETYNEQFF.

V is TRBV7-9 and J is TRBJ1-2; D might be TRBD1 (5 bases). The V and J ends lost 1 base and 3 bases respectively, with 12 bases between them. Germline V gives CDR1 SEHNR, CDR2 FQNEAQ (reference sequence). The CDR3 is made up of 15 amino acids. This chain's CDR3 is CASSLGTRDDYGYTF. The CDR3 nucleotides read TGTGCCAGCAGCTTAGGGACAAGGGACGACTATGGCTACACCTTC.

The rearrangement uses TRBV15 and TRBJ1-6, with no clear D. V was clipped by 1 base and J by 5 bases, with 9 bases between them. From germline, CDR1 is LNHNV and CDR2 YYDKDF (reference sequence). The CDR3 is made up of 15 amino acids. In DNA form, the CDR3 reads TGTGCCACCAGCAGAGGCGGAAGCGATAATTCACCCCTCCACTTT. It encodes CATSRGGSDNSPLHF.

This clonotype occurred a few times. The gene calls are TRBV4-1 and TRBJ1-5; D gene unclear. V dropped 1 base and J dropped 4 bases, with 14 bases sitting between them. The length of the CDR3 is 16 residues. Germline CDR1 MGHRA, CDR2 YSYEKL. In DNA form, the CDR3 reads TGCGCCAGCAGCCAAGTTTGGCAAGAACAAAATCAGCCCCAGCATTTT. This codes for CASSQVWQEQNQPQHF.

The chain recombines TRBV7-8 with TRBJ1-2, with D possibly matching TRBD1 (5 bases). Germline V gene lookup returns CDR1 SGHVS and CDR2 FQNEAQ. This CDR3 contains 16 residues. V was cut by 4 bases and J by 2 bases, with 17 bases left in between. CDR3 coding DNA: TGTGCCAGCAGCTCGGGGCGGACGGATTACAACTATGGCTACACCTTC. Its translation is CASSSGRTDYNYGYTF.

This clonotype was picked up many times. The chain uses TRBV20-1 and TRBJ2-7, with D possibly called TRBD1 or TRBD2 (6 bases each). CDR3 length: 14 residues. CDR1 is DFQATT and CDR2 is SNEGSKA in the germline V gene (reference sequence). V lost 0 bases to trimming and J lost 5 bases, with 14 bases between them. The chain's CDR3 is CSARDIRGPDEQYF. The DNA of the CDR3 is TGCAGTGCTAGAGATATCCGGGGGCCCGACGAGCAGTACTTC.

The table lists this clonotype with many counts. The V call is TRBV18, the J call TRBJ1-5, with a possible D match to TRBD1 (6 bases). V lost 3 bases, J lost 3 bases, and 9 bases lay in between. CDR3 size: 14 residues. Germline CDR1 KGHSH, CDR2 LQKENI. The DNA of the CDR3 is TGTGCCAGCTCACCGGACAGATACAATCAGCCCCAGCATTTT. Protein: CASSPDRYNQPQHF.

At least ten counts were recorded for this clonotype. At one end, the junction sequence differs from germline, possibly due to a read error. This chain uses TRBV7-7 with TRBJ2-3; tentatively, D is TRBD2 (6 bases). From germline, CDR1 is SSHAT and CDR2 FNYEAQ (reference sequence). The CDR3 has 15 residues. The CDR3 DNA follows: TGTGCTAGCAGCTCACATCCGGGGGGCACAGATACGCAGTATTTT. Amino acid sequence: CASSSHPGGTDTQYF.

Only one count was recorded for this clonotype. CDR3 bases: TGCGCCAGCAGCCAAGGGGGCGGGGGGATGGAGACCCAGTACTTC. It translates to CASSQGGGGMETQYF. This chain joins TRBV4-1 and TRBJ2-5; 8 bases are a match to TRBD2. CDR1 and CDR2 (germline): MGHRA, YSYEKL. V was pared by 1 base and J by 5 bases, with 6 bases of the junction left unmatched. The CDR3 consists of 15 residues.

This clonotype was seen a handful of times. The rearrangement joins TRBV7-9 to TRBJ2-5; no clear D gene. The CDR3 extends over 12 amino acids. The germline V gene has CDR1 SEHNR and CDR2 FQNEAQ (reference sequence). V lost 5 bases, J lost 2 bases, and 6 bases lay in between. The CDR3 protein is CASSPWQETQYF. CDR3 nucleotides: TGTGCCAGCAGCCCGTGGCAAGAGACCCAGTACTTC.